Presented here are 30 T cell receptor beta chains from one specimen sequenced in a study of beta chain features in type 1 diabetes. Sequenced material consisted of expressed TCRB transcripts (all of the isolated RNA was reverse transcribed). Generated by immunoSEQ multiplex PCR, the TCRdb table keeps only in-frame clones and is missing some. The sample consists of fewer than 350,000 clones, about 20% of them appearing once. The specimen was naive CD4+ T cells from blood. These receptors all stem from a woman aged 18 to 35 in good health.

In DNA form, the CDR3 reads TGTGCCAGCAGTTACTCTACTAGCGGGGGCTACGAGCAGTACTTC. Translating gives CASSYSTSGGYEQYF. The chain couples TRBV6-6 to TRBJ2-7; 11 bases align to TRBD2. Trimming cost V 0 bases and J 3 bases; bases outside gene matches: 1. Germline V gene lookup returns CDR1 MNHNY and CDR2 SVGAGI (reference sequence). The CDR3 is 15 residues long.

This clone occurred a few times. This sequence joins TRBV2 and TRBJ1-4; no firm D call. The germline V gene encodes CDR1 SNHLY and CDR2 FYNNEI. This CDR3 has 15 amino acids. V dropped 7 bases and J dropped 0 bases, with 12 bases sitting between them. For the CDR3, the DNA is TGTGCCAGCAAGCTTCAAAGAGCAACTAATGAAAAACTGTTTTTT. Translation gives CASKLQRATNEKLFF. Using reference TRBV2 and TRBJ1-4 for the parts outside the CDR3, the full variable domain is EPEVTQTPSHQVTQMGQEVILRCVPISNHLYFYWYRQILGQKVEFLVSFYNNEISEKSEIFDDQFSVERPDGSNFTLKIRSTKLEDSAMYFCASKLQRATNEKLFFGSGTQLSVL.

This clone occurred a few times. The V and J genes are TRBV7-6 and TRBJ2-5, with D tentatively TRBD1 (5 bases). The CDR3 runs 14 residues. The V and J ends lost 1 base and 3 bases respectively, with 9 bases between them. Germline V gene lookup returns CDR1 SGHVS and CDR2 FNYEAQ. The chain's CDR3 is CASSLVVREETQYF. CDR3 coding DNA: TGTGCCAGCAGCTTAGTTGTCAGGGAAGAGACCCAGTACTTC.

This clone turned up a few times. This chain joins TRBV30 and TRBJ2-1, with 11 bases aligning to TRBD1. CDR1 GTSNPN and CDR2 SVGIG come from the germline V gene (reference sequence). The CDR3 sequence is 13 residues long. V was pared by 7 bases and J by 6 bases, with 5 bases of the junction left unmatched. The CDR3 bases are TGTGCCTTAGGGACAGGGGGTGTCAATGAGCAGTTCTTC. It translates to CALGTGGVNEQFF.

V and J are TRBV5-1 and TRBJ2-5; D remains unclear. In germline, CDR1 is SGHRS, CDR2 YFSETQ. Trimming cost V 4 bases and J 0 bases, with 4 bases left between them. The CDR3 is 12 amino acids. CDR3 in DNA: TGCGCCAGCAGCGCTAACCAAGAGACCCAGTACTTC. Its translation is CASSANQETQYF.

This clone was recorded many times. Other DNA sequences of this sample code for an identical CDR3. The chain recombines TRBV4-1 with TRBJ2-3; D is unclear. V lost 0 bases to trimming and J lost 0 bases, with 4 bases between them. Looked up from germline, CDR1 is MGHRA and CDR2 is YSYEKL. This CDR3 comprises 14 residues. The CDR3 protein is CASSQEASTDTQYF. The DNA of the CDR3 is TGCGCCAGCAGCCAAGAGGCTAGCACAGATACGCAGTATTTT.

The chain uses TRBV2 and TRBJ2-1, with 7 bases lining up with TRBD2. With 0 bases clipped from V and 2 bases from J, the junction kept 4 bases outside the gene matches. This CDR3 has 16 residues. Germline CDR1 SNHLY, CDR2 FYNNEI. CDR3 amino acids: CASSEAFGTTYNEQFF. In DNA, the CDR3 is TGTGCCAGCAGTGAAGCGTTTGGGACTACCTACAATGAGCAGTTCTTC.

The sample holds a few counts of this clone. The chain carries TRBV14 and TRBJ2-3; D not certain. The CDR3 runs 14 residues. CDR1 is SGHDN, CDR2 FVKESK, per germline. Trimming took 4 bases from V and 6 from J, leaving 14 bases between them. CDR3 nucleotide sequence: TGTGCCAGCAGCCCCGAAAGTACGAGGGATACGCAGTATTTT. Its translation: CASSPESTRDTQYF. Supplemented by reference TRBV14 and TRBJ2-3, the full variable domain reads EAGVTQFPSHSVIEKGQTVTLRCDPISGHDNLYWYRRVMGKEIKFLLHFVKESKQDESGMPNNRFLAERTGGTYSTLKVQPAELEDSGVYFCASSPESTRDTQYFGPGTRLTVL.

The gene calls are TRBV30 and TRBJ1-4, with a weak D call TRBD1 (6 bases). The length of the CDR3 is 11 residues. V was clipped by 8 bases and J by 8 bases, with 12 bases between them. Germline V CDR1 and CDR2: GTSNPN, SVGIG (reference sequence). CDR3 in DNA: TGTGCCGGGCGGGGGCAGGAAAAACTGTTTTTT. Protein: CAGRGQEKLFF.

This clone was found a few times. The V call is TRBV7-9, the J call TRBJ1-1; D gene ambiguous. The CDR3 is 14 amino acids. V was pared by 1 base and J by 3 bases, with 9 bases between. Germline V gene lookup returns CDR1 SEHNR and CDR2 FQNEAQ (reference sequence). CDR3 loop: CASSLDGGYTEAFF. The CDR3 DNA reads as TGTGCCAGCAGCTTAGATGGCGGGTACACTGAAGCTTTCTTT. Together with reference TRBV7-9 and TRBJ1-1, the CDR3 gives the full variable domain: DTGVSQNPRHKITKRGQNVTFRCDPISEHNRLYWYRQTLGQGPEFLTYFQNEAQLEKSRLLSDRFSAERPKGSFSTLEIQRTEQGDSAMYLCASSLDGGYTEAFFGQGTRLTVV.

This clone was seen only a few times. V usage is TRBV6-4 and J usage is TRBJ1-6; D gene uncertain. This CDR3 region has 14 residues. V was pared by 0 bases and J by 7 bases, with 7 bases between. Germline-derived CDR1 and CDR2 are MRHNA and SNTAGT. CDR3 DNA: TGTGCCAGCAGTGACTCCTCAGCGAATTCACCCCTCCACTTT. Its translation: CASSDSSANSPLHF.

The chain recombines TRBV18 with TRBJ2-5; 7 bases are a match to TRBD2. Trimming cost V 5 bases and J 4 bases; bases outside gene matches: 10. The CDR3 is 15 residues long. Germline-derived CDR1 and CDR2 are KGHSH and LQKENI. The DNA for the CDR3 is TGTGCCAGCTCATTAACTCCGGGAGGAGCAGAGACCCAGTACTTC. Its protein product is CASSLTPGGAETQYF.

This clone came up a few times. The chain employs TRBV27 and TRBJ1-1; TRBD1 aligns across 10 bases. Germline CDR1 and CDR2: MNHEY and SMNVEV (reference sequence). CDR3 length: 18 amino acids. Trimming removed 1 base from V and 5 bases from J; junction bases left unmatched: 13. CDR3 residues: CASSLLSPGTGAMTEAFF. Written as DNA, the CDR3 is TGTGCCAGCAGTTTATTGAGCCCTGGGACAGGGGCGATGACTGAAGCTTTCTTT.

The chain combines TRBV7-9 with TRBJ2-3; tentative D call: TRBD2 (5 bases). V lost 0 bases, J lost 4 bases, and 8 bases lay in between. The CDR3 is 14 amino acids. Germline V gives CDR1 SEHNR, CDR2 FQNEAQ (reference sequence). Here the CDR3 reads CASSLAPGADTQYF. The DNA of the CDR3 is TGTGCCAGCAGCTTAGCGCCCGGGGCAGATACGCAGTATTTT. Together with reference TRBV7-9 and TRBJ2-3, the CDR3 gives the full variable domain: DTGVSQNPRHKITKRGQNVTFRCDPISEHNRLYWYRQTLGQGPEFLTYFQNEAQLEKSRLLSDRFSAERPKGSFSTLEIQRTEQGDSAMYLCASSLAPGADTQYFGPGTRLTVL.

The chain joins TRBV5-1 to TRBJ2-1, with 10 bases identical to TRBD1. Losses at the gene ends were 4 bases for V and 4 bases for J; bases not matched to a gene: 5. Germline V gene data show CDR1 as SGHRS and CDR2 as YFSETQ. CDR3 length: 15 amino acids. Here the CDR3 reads CASSPSGQGYNEQFF. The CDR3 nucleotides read TGCGCCAGCAGCCCGTCGGGACAGGGGTACAATGAGCAGTTCTTC.

The CDR3 is CASSPRTGDLYGYTF. In DNA, the CDR3 is TGTGCCAGCAGCCCCAGGACAGGGGATCTCTATGGCTACACCTTC. The chain combines TRBV11-2 with TRBJ1-2; 9 bases map to TRBD1. CDR1 SGHAT and CDR2 FQNNGV come from the germline V gene. CDR3 length: 15 amino acids. After removal of 5 bases from V and 4 bases from J, the junction contained 8 bases not matched to a gene.

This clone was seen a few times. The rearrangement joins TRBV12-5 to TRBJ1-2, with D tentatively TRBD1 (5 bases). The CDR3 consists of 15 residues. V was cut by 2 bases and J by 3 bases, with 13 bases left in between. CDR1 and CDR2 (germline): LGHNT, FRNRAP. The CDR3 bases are TGTGCTAGTGGTTTGCCCTCGGAAGGGGACTATGGCTACACCTTC. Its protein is CASGLPSEGDYGYTF.

The CDR3 is CASSQQGLRETQYF. CDR3 DNA sequence: TGTGCCAGCAGTCAACAGGGTCTTCGAGAGACCCAGTACTTC. The V call is TRBV16, the J call TRBJ2-5; possibly TRBD1 for D (6 bases). Germline V lookup: CDR1 KGHSY, CDR2 FQNENV. The CDR3 spans 14 residues. The V end was cut by 6 bases, the J end by 4 bases, with 15 bases between.

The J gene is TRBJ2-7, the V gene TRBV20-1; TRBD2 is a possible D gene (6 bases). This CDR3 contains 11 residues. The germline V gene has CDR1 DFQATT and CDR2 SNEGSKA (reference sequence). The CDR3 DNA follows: TGCAGCGCACTAGCCTCCTACGAGCAGTACTTC. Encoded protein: CSALASYEQYF.

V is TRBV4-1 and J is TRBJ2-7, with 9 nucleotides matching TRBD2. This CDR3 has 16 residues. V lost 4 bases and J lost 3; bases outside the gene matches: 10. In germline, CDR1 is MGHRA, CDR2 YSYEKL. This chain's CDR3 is CASSLSAGGPYYEQYF. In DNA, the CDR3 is TGCGCCAGCAGCCTAAGCGCGGGAGGGCCTTACTACGAGCAGTACTTC.

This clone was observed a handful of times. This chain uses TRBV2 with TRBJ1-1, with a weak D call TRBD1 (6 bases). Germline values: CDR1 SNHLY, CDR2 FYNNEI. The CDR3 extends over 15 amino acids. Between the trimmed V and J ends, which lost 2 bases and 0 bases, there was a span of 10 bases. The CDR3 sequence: CASSEWGQMNTEAFF. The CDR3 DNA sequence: TGTGCCAGCAGTGAATGGGGGCAGATGAACACTGAAGCTTTCTTT.

The CDR3 sequence is CASSLGASVQETQYF. In nucleotides, the CDR3 is TGTGCCAGCAGCTTAGGGGCGTCGGTCCAAGAGACCCAGTACTTC. The chain recombines TRBV11-3 with TRBJ2-5, with D uncertain. The CDR3 has 15 residues. V lost 1 base and J 1 base, leaving 10 bases between the germline ends. Germline lookup yields CDR1 SGHNT and CDR2 YENEEA.

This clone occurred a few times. CDR3 DNA sequence: TGCAGCGCCCAGGAACTCGCGGGCACTGAAGCTTTCTTT. Protein: CSAQELAGTEAFF. This chain uses TRBV29-1 with TRBJ1-1; D is undetermined. The CDR3 loop spans 13 amino acids. Germline V gene data show CDR1 as SQVTM and CDR2 as ANQGSEA. V was trimmed by 7 bases and J by 4 bases, leaving 16 bases between them. Full variable domain (missing parts from reference TRBV29-1 and TRBJ1-1): SAVISQKPSRDICQRGTSLTIQCQVDSQVTMMFWYRQQPGQSLTLIATANQGSEATYESGFVIDKFPISRPNLTFSTLTVSNMSPEDSSIYLCSAQELAGTEAFFGQGTRLTVV.

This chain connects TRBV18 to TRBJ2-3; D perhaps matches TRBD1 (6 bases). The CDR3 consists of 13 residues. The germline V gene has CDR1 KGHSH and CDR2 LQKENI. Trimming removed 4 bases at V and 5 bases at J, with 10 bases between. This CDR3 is CASSLVDRDTQYF. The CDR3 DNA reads TGTGCCAGCTCACTAGTGGACAGAGATACGCAGTATTTT.

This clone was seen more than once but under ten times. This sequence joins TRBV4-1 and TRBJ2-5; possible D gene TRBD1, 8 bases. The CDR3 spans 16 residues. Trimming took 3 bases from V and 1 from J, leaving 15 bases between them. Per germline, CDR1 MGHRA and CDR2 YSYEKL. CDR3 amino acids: CASSHGQGGSQETQYF. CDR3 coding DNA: TGCGCCAGCAGCCACGGACAGGGAGGGTCCCAAGAGACCCAGTACTTC.

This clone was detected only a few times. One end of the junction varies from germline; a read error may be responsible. CDR3 residues: CASGLYIHNEQFF. Here the CDR3 DNA reads TGTGCCAGCGGCTTGTACATCCACAATGAGCAGTTCTTC. The chain employs TRBV5-4 and TRBJ2-1; D not resolved. The CDR3 is 13 residues long. The germline V gene encodes CDR1 SGHNT and CDR2 YYREEE (reference sequence).

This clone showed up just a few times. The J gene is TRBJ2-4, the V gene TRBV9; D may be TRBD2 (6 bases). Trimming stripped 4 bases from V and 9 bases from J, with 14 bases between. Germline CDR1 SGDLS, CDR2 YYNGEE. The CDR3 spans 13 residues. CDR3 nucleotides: TGTGCCAGCAGCAACTGGGACTCGGGCATTCAGTACTTC. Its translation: CASSNWDSGIQYF.

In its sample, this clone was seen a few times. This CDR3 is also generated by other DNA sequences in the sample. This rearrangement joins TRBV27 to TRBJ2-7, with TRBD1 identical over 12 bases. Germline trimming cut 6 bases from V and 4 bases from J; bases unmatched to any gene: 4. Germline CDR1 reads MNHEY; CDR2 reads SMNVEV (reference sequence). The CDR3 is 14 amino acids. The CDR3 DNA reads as TGTGCCAGCAGCAGGGACAGGGGGCTGTACGAGCAGTACTTC. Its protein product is CASSRDRGLYEQYF.

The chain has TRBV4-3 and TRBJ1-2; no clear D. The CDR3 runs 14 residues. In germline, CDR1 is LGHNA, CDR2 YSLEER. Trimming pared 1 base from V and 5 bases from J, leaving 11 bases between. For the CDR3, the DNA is TGCGCCAGCAGCCAAGCCTCGGGTGGGTATGGCTACACCTTC. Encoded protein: CASSQASGGYGYTF.

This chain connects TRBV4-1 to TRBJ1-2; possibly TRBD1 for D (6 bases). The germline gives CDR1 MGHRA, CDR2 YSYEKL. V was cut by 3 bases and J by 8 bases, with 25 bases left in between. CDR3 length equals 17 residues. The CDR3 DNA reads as TGCGCCAGCAGCCATCTGACAGGCAGATTCCCTGACTGGGGCTACACCTTC. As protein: CASSHLTGRFPDWGYTF.